A single sample is the source of the 25 T cell receptor beta chains below, sequenced in a study of blood T cell repertoires in COVID-19. TCRdb's table, derived via immunoSEQ multiplex PCR, lists solely in-frame clones and lacks some. The table lists more than 35,000 clones, around 81% of them singletons. The sample was peripheral blood. These TCRs come from an elderly woman with acute or convalescent COVID-19.

The rearrangement joins TRBV5-6 to TRBJ1-2; the match to TRBD1 covers 10 bases. J lost 6 bases, V lost 6 bases, and 5 bases had no gene match. Looked up from germline, CDR1 is SGHDT and CDR2 is YYEEEE. This CDR3 is 13 amino acids long. The CDR3 sequence: CASTRDRGNGYTF. The CDR3 nucleotides read TGTGCCAGCACCCGGGACAGGGGAAATGGCTACACCTTC.

The V gene is TRBV3-1 (or the pseudogene TRBV3-2), the J gene TRBJ2-3, with 9 bases matching TRBD1. This CDR3 comprises 16 residues. J lost 1 base, V lost 4 bases, and 6 bases had no gene match. Germline lookup yields CDR1 LGHDT and CDR2 YNNKEL (reference sequence). CDR3 residues: CASSPNRDRGTDTQYF. CDR3 in DNA: TGTGCCAGCAGCCCGAACCGGGACAGGGGCACAGATACGCAGTATTTT.

The V call is TRBV6-5, the J call TRBJ1-5; D is uncertain. The CDR3 runs 13 residues. Germline-derived CDR1 and CDR2 are MNHEY and SVGAGI. Trimming took 2 bases from V and 3 from J, leaving 5 bases between them. Here the CDR3 DNA reads TGTGCCAGCAGTTACGACACCAATCAGCCCCAGCATTTT. Translating it yields CASSYDTNQPQHF.

V is TRBV7-2 and J is TRBJ2-5, with 10 bases matching TRBD2. Germline V gives CDR1 SGHTA, CDR2 FQGNSA. The CDR3 totals 14 residues. After removal of 9 bases from V and 3 bases from J, the junction contained 7 bases not matched to a gene. The CDR3 protein is CASSSGGAEETQYF. In DNA, the CDR3 is TGTGCCAGTTCCAGCGGGGGGGCGGAAGAGACCCAGTACTTC.

This clone has more than one count but fewer than ten. This chain uses TRBV28 with TRBJ1-5; 8 bases line up with TRBD1. The CDR3 runs to 15 residues. CDR1 MDHEN and CDR2 SYDVKM come from the germline V gene. With 6 bases clipped from V and 5 bases from J, the junction kept 9 bases outside the gene matches. CDR3 sequence reads: CASRRADRADQPQHF. Written as DNA, the CDR3 is TGTGCCAGCAGACGGGCGGACAGGGCAGATCAGCCCCAGCATTTT. The full variable domain, its missing parts supplied by reference TRBV28 and TRBJ1-5, is DVKVTQSSRYLVKRTGEKVFLECVQDMDHENMFWYRQDPGLGLRLIYFSYDVKMKEKGDIPEGYSVSREKKERFSLILESASTNQTSMYLCASRRADRADQPQHFGDGTRLSIL.

This sequence joins TRBV19 and TRBJ1-2, with D possibly matching TRBD1 (5 bases). CDR1 LNHDA and CDR2 SQIVND come from the germline V gene (reference sequence). The CDR3 is 14 amino acids. Trimming left V 2 bases short and J 4 bases short, with 11 bases between. The CDR3 DNA reads TGTGCCAGTAGTATAAGTGACAGTCTCTATGGCTACACCTTC. Translation gives CASSISDSLYGYTF.

The rearrangement joins TRBV18 to TRBJ1-6; 8 bases map to TRBD1. This CDR3 is built from 14 residues. CDR1 and CDR2 from the germline V gene are KGHSH and LQKENI. V lost 3 bases and J lost 12; bases outside the gene matches: 7. The CDR3 region has the DNA TGTGCCAGCTCACCTGGACAGGGAGAGGTACCCCTCCACTTT. It yields the protein CASSPGQGEVPLHF.

In this sample, this clone turned up once. The genes are TRBV19 and TRBJ1-6; no clear D. The V gene lost 3 bases and the J gene lost 8 bases, with 8 bases spanning the gap. CDR3 length equals 13 residues. The germline CDR1 and CDR2 sequences are LNHDA and SQIVND (reference sequence). The CDR3 reads CASSIGADSPLHF. The CDR3 DNA reads as TGTGCCAGTAGTATCGGCGCGGATTCACCCCTCCACTTT.

The chain couples TRBV9 to TRBJ1-2; 10 bases line up with TRBD1. The CDR3 totals 14 residues. Germline CDR1 and CDR2: SGDLS and YYNGEE. The junction had 5 bases not matched to a gene; V was cut back by 0 bases and J by 9 bases. CDR3 sequence: CASSVGGDRGRYTF. CDR3 sequence (DNA): TGTGCCAGCAGCGTAGGAGGGGACAGGGGTCGCTACACCTTC.

J is TRBJ2-1 and V is TRBV10-1, with 9 bases lining up with TRBD1. In germline, CDR1 is WNHNN, CDR2 SYGVQD (reference sequence). The CDR3 runs to 16 residues. J lost 6 bases, V lost 5 bases, and 11 bases had no gene match. This CDR3 is CASSLSNRGQINEQFF. The CDR3, as DNA: TGCGCCAGCAGTCTATCAAACAGGGGGCAAATCAATGAGCAGTTCTTC.

The CDR3 spells CASSLQGLQETQYF. The CDR3 coding sequence is TGTGCCAGTAGTCTCCAGGGGTTACAAGAGACCCAGTACTTC. This rearrangement joins TRBV19 to TRBJ2-5, with D perhaps TRBD1 (6 bases). Germline V gene lookup returns CDR1 LNHDA and CDR2 SQIVND (reference sequence). The ends were cut back, 5 bases at V and 2 bases at J, with 12 bases in the middle. The CDR3 consists of 14 residues.

This chain joins TRBV3-1 (or the pseudogene TRBV3-2) and TRBJ2-7, with TRBD1 as a possible D gene (6 bases). This CDR3 comprises 16 residues. Germline lookup yields CDR1 LGHDT and CDR2 YNNKEL (reference sequence). The V gene lost 4 bases and the J gene lost 3 bases, with 19 bases spanning the gap. CDR3 nucleotide sequence: TGTGCCAGCAGCCCGCGAGAAGGGGGTCGGTTCTACGAGCAGTACTTC. The encoded protein is CASSPREGGRFYEQYF.

This clone has a single count. This rearrangement joins TRBV7-2 to TRBJ2-7, with D maybe TRBD2 (5 bases). Germline V gives CDR1 SGHTA, CDR2 FQGNSA. Trimming left V 5 bases short and J 0 bases short, with 17 bases between. The CDR3 spans 16 residues. CDR3 DNA: TGTGCCAGCAGCCCGAGGCCCCGGCGGGTCTCCTACGAGCAGTACTTC. Its translation: CASSPRPRRVSYEQYF.

CDR3 residues: CASSAPGSYEAFF. The CDR3 nucleotides read TGTGCCAGCAGCGCTCCAGGGTCCTACGAAGCTTTCTTT. V and J are TRBV3-1 (or the pseudogene TRBV3-2) and TRBJ1-1; D is possibly TRBD1 (5 bases). Germline V gene sequence: CDR1 LGHDT, CDR2 YNNKEL (reference sequence). V lost 5 bases, J lost 8 bases, and 15 bases lay in between. The CDR3 has 13 amino acids.

The J gene is TRBJ2-3, the V gene TRBV13, with TRBD2 matching 8 bases. The CDR3 covers 13 residues. The J segment lost 6 bases and the V segment lost 1 base, leaving 0 bases of the junction unmatched. Germline loops: CDR1 PRHDT, CDR2 FYEKMQ (reference sequence). CDR3 in amino acids: CASSLAGGDTQYF. The CDR3 DNA reads as TGTGCCAGCAGCTTAGCGGGGGGGGATACGCAGTATTTT.

The chain is built from TRBV19 and TRBJ2-2, with D perhaps TRBD1 (6 bases). The germline CDR1 and CDR2 sequences are LNHDA and SQIVND (reference sequence). With 7 bases removed from V and 2 bases from J, the gap between germline ends came to 14 bases. The CDR3 runs to 15 residues. This CDR3 is CASKSGQYNTGELFF. The CDR3 bases are TGTGCCAGTAAATCTGGACAGTACAACACCGGGGAGCTGTTTTTT.

This sequence joins TRBV18 and TRBJ2-7, with a possible D match to TRBD1 (5 bases). CDR3 length: 14 residues. CDR1 and CDR2 from the germline V gene are KGHSH and LQKENI. V was pared by 3 bases and J by 2 bases, with 11 bases between. CDR3 region: CASSPTAIPYEQYF. The CDR3 bases are TGTGCCAGCTCACCGACAGCGATTCCCTACGAGCAGTACTTC. Based on the CDR3 plus reference TRBV18 and TRBJ2-7, the full variable domain is NAGVMQNPRHLVRRRGQEARLRCSPMKGHSHVYWYRQLPEEGLKFMVYLQKENIIDESGMPKERFSAEFPKEGPSILRIQQVVRGDSAAYFCASSPTAIPYEQYFGPGTRLTVT.

The genes are TRBV3-1 (or the pseudogene TRBV3-2) and TRBJ1-2; D not resolved. Trimming stripped 0 bases from V and 8 bases from J, with 22 bases between. This CDR3 contains 17 residues. CDR1 and CDR2 from the germline V gene are LGHDT and YNNKEL (reference sequence). CDR3 DNA sequence: TGTGCCAGCAGCCAAGATGGCCGAACGAGGAAGCCTGGCGGCTACACCTTC. Amino acids: CASSQDGRTRKPGGYTF.

The DNA for the CDR3 is TGTGCCAGCAGTTTATACAGCGGGGGGGCAGAGACCCAGTACTTC. Its protein is CASSLYSGGAETQYF. The chain uses TRBV27 and TRBJ2-5; 10 positions match TRBD2. The CDR3 contains 15 residues. V lost 1 base, J lost 4 bases, and 3 bases stayed unmatched. CDR1 is MNHEY, CDR2 SMNVEV, per germline (reference sequence).

The gene calls are TRBV7-7 and TRBJ2-5; TRBD1 is a possible D gene (5 bases). CDR3 length equals 15 residues. CDR1 and CDR2 (germline): SSHAT, FNYEAQ (reference sequence). V lost 1 base to trimming and J lost 2 bases, with 11 bases between them. The CDR3 here is CASSLGAGPQETQYF. DNA of the CDR3: TGTGCCAGCAGCTTAGGGGCAGGGCCACAAGAGACCCAGTACTTC.

The rearrangement joins TRBV10-1 to TRBJ1-4, with 7 bases matching TRBD1. J lost 8 bases, V lost 6 bases, and 12 bases had no gene match. The length of the CDR3 is 15 residues. Germline CDR1 and CDR2: WNHNN and SYGVQD (reference sequence). The CDR3 here is CASSPGTASGEKLFF. DNA for the CDR3: TGCGCCAGCAGCCCCGGGACAGCCAGTGGAGAAAAACTGTTTTTT.

The chain carries TRBV7-2 and TRBJ2-5; D not resolved. There are 15 residues in the CDR3. Germline assignment: CDR1 SGHTA and CDR2 FQGNSA. V dropped 0 bases and J dropped 5 bases, with 13 bases sitting between them. CDR3 coding DNA: TGTGCCAGCAGCTTAGCGGGCCCGCCGCGTGAGACCCAGTACTTC. Its protein product is CASSLAGPPRETQYF.

The chain is built from TRBV4-3 and TRBJ2-7; D perhaps matches TRBD2 (6 bases). CDR3 length: 15 residues. Germline CDR1 reads LGHNA; CDR2 reads YSLEER. With 4 bases removed from V and 0 bases from J, the gap between germline ends came to 13 bases. CDR3 amino acids: CASSPASGRSYEQYF. The DNA of the CDR3 is TGCGCCAGCAGCCCTGCGAGCGGGCGCTCCTACGAGCAGTACTTC.

The chain recombines TRBV19 with TRBJ2-2; perhaps TRBD1 as D (6 bases). Germline V CDR1 and CDR2: LNHDA, SQIVND (reference sequence). CDR3 size: 16 residues. The V gene lost 5 bases and the J gene lost 5 bases, with 18 bases spanning the gap. The DNA of the CDR3 is TGTGCCAGTAGTGTTCGACAGGCCCCAAGAACCGGGGAGCTGTTTTTT. Translation gives CASSVRQAPRTGELFF.

This chain links TRBV19 with TRBJ2-1; D remains unclear. There are 15 residues in the CDR3. The germline CDR1 and CDR2 sequences are LNHDA and SQIVND (reference sequence). The ends were cut back, 3 bases at V and 9 bases at J, with 18 bases in the middle. In DNA, the CDR3 is TGTGCCAGTAGTATCTCTCCCTCGAGTTTCGCTGAGCAGTTCTTC. This gives the protein CASSISPSSFAEQFF.